This TCR beta chain was profiled in a study of cytomegalovirus exposure and HLA in healthy donors. The ends lost 6 bases at V and 5 bases at J; junction bases unmatched: 8. Germline V CDR1 and CDR2: MNHNS, SASEGT. CDR3 size: 15 residues. 60 Vbeta and 13 Jbeta primers were used in PCR. Sequenced by immunoSEQ multiplex PCR; TCRdb stores in-frame clones only, minus some. Among about 65,000 clones listed, about 82% were seen once. The sample consisted of PBMCs. V is TRBV6-1 and J is TRBJ2-5, with 11 nucleotides matching TRBD2. The sequence came from a woman aged 30 to 39 in good health and CMV-seronegative. CDR3 amino acids: CASSATSGAPETQYF. The CDR3 DNA reads as TGTGCCAGCAGCGCGACTAGCGGGGCGCCGGAGACCCAGTACTTC.